This passage covers 29 T cell receptor beta chains from one sample sequenced in a study of blood T cell repertoires in COVID-19 (TCRdb year 2020). Library generation was performed with the immunoSEQ multiplex PCR assay. TCRdb limited this immuneACCESS table to in-frame rearrangements with V and J called. A share of clones is missing; checked studies link under half to unresolved V genes, and the rest is unexplained. For this sample the table gives roughly 230,000 clones, of which less than 85% were detected only once. The ten biggest clones cover less than 4% of the sample. Sequencing was carried out using peripheral blood. These receptor sequences come from a woman older than 75 with acute or convalescent COVID-19.

This clone appeared a few times. V is TRBV27 and J is TRBJ1-6; 9 bases are a match to TRBD1. Germline V lookup: CDR1 MNHEY, CDR2 SMNVEV (reference sequence). CDR3 length: 18 residues. The junction had 4 bases not matched to a gene; V was cut back by 0 bases and J by 1 base. CDR3 coding DNA: TGTGCCAGCAGTTTATCCCGGACAGGGGCGTCCTATAATTCACCCCTCCACTTT. It specifies CASSLSRTGASYNSPLHF.

The chain joins TRBV5-6 to TRBJ1-1, with no clear D. V lost 1 base, J lost 0 bases, and 7 bases lay in between. The CDR3 runs to 14 residues. CDR1 and CDR2 from the germline V gene are SGHDT and YYEEEE. For the CDR3, the DNA is TGTGCCAGCAGCTTGAGCCAAATGAACACTGAAGCTTTCTTT. Protein product: CASSLSQMNTEAFF.

The V gene is TRBV27, the J gene TRBJ2-5; the D is unclear. V was pared by 6 bases and J by 4 bases, with 12 bases between. The CDR3 is 13 residues long. Germline lookup yields CDR1 MNHEY and CDR2 SMNVEV (reference sequence). The CDR3 region is CASSGSLGETQYF. The CDR3 DNA sequence: TGTGCCAGCAGCGGGTCTTTAGGAGAGACCCAGTACTTC.

This chain joins TRBV4-3 and TRBJ1-6; weak D call: TRBD1 (5 bases). Trimming cost V 4 bases and J 0 bases, with 13 bases left between them. The CDR3 runs to 17 residues. Germline values: CDR1 LGHNA, CDR2 YSLEER. The CDR3 is CASSPSGGSSYNSPLHF. CDR3 DNA: TGCGCCAGCAGCCCGAGCGGGGGGAGCTCCTATAATTCACCCCTCCACTTT.

V gene TRBV18 combines with J gene TRBJ1-5, with TRBD1 as a possible D gene (5 bases). In germline, CDR1 is KGHSH, CDR2 LQKENI. The length of the CDR3 is 15 residues. V gave up 8 bases and J gave up 0 bases, with 14 bases separating them. The CDR3 sequence is CASREGEHSNQPQHF. CDR3 nucleotide sequence: TGTGCCAGCCGCGAAGGGGAACATAGCAATCAGCCCCAGCATTTT.

This sequence joins TRBV5-4 and TRBJ1-6, with D possibly being TRBD1 (6 bases). The CDR3 contains 16 residues. Trimming took 0 bases from V and 12 from J, leaving 19 bases between them. Germline V gene lookup returns CDR1 SGHNT and CDR2 YYREEE (reference sequence). CDR3 in DNA: TGTGCCAGCAGCTTGGACAGGGCGTCGATTTTGGAACCCCTCCACTTT. This codes for CASSLDRASILEPLHF.

This chain connects TRBV5-1 to TRBJ1-1; no definite D call. Per germline, CDR1 SGHRS and CDR2 YFSETQ. This CDR3 has 15 amino acids. The germline V and J ends were trimmed by 0 bases and 1 base, with 10 bases remaining between them. CDR3 nucleotides: TGCGCCAGCAGCTTGGACCCTCAGTGGAACACTGAAGCTTTCTTT. Its protein is CASSLDPQWNTEAFF.

This clone was counted a few times. The chain couples TRBV5-4 to TRBJ1-1, with D maybe TRBD1 (5 bases). Germline V CDR1 and CDR2: SGHNT, YYREEE (reference sequence). Trimming removed 0 bases from V and 2 bases from J, with 11 bases in between. There are 15 residues in the CDR3. The CDR3 DNA reads as TGTGCCAGCAGCTTGGCCACCCAGGGAAACACTGAAGCTTTCTTT. Its translation is CASSLATQGNTEAFF. The whole variable domain, remainder taken from reference TRBV5-4 and TRBJ1-1, is ETGVTQSPTHLIKTRGQQVTLRCSSQSGHNTVSWYQQALGQGPQFIFQYYREEENGRGNFPPRFSGLQFPNYSSELNVNALELDDSALYLCASSLATQGNTEAFFGQGTRLTVV.

CDR3 in DNA: TGTGCCAGCAGCCAGAATGGGTACAGGGCTTTCTTT. It yields the protein CASSQNGYRAFF. The V and J genes are TRBV3-1 (or the pseudogene TRBV3-2) and TRBJ1-1, with TRBD1 as a possible D gene (5 bases). The germline CDR1 and CDR2 sequences are LGHDT and YNNKEL (reference sequence). V shed 3 bases and J shed 11 bases, with 13 bases lying between them. The CDR3 covers 12 residues.

The rearrangement joins TRBV5-5 to TRBJ2-1; D might be TRBD2 (5 bases). The V end was cut by 3 bases, the J end by 4 bases, with 11 bases between. This CDR3 comprises 14 residues. Germline V gene lookup returns CDR1 SGHKS and CDR2 YYEKEE (reference sequence). The chain's CDR3 is CASSSEAVYNEQFF. Written as DNA, the CDR3 is TGTGCCAGCAGCTCGGAGGCTGTGTACAATGAGCAGTTCTTC.

The genes are TRBV3-1 (or the pseudogene TRBV3-2) and TRBJ1-2; 7 nucleotides align to TRBD1. Germline V gene lookup returns CDR1 LGHDT and CDR2 YNNKEL (reference sequence). The ends lost 2 bases at V and 8 bases at J; junction bases unmatched: 5. The CDR3 consists of 13 residues. Here the CDR3 DNA reads TGTGCCAGCAGCCAAACCCGACAGGGCGGCTACACCTTC. This gives the protein CASSQTRQGGYTF.

This rearrangement joins TRBV11-2 to TRBJ1-1, with no clear D. The germline V gene encodes CDR1 SGHAT and CDR2 FQNNGV. The V end was cut by 5 bases, the J end by 0 bases, with 7 bases between. This CDR3 has 13 residues. The chain's CDR3 is CASSLEMNTEAFF. CDR3 nucleotide sequence: TGTGCCAGCAGCCTCGAGATGAACACTGAAGCTTTCTTT.

This clone was detected only a few times. The genes are TRBV5-1 and TRBJ1-6; 10 bases fit TRBD1. The V segment lost 4 bases and the J segment 3 bases; nucleotides outside the gene matches: 10. This CDR3 is built from 18 residues. The germline V gene encodes CDR1 SGHRS and CDR2 YFSETQ. The CDR3 protein is CASSLAGQGFSYNSPLHF. The CDR3 coding sequence is TGCGCCAGCAGCCTCGCGGGACAGGGGTTTAGCTATAATTCACCCCTCCACTTT.

In this sample, this clone turned up a few times. In DNA, the CDR3 is TGTGCCAGCAGCGAGGGGCCGGGGGTTGGAAACACCATATATTTT. Its translation is CASSEGPGVGNTIYF. The chain recombines TRBV3-1 (or the pseudogene TRBV3-2) with TRBJ1-3; TRBD1 is a possible D gene (5 bases). Germline CDR1 reads LGHDT; CDR2 reads YNNKEL (reference sequence). The CDR3 contains 15 residues. V lost 5 bases and J 3 bases, leaving 14 bases between the germline ends.

The chain carries TRBV7-3 and TRBJ2-1, with 7 nucleotides matching TRBD2. The CDR3 contains 15 residues. Germline values: CDR1 SGHTA, CDR2 FQGTGA. V lost 1 base to trimming and J lost 4 bases; unmatched junction nucleotides: 4. Here the CDR3 reads CASSLNGGDYNEQFF. The CDR3 bases are TGTGCCAGCAGCTTAAATGGGGGGGATTACAATGAGCAGTTCTTC.

This chain uses TRBV2 with TRBJ1-5; D is ambiguous. From germline, CDR1 is SNHLY and CDR2 FYNNEI. With 4 bases removed from V and 0 bases from J, the gap between germline ends came to 10 bases. CDR3 size: 15 residues. The CDR3: CASSAGFDSNQPQHF. The CDR3 DNA is TGTGCCAGCAGTGCGGGGTTCGATAGCAATCAGCCCCAGCATTTT.

V and J are TRBV5-1 and TRBJ2-3; D is undetermined. Trimming stripped 5 bases from V and 0 bases from J, with 4 bases between. This CDR3 has 12 residues. Germline loops: CDR1 SGHRS, CDR2 YFSETQ. In nucleotides, the CDR3 is TGCGCCAGCAGAACTAGCACAGATACGCAGTATTTT. Translation: CASRTSTDTQYF.

The chain joins TRBV5-1 to TRBJ1-4; D is uncertain. The CDR3 sequence is 14 residues long. Germline CDR1 SGHRS, CDR2 YFSETQ. The V and J ends lost 0 bases and 4 bases respectively, with 7 bases between them. CDR3 sequence: CASSLGSFNEKLFF. The DNA for the CDR3 is TGCGCCAGCAGCTTGGGAAGCTTTAATGAAAAACTGTTTTTT. Full variable domain (outside the CDR3, taken from reference TRBV5-1 and TRBJ1-4): KAGVTQTPRYLIKTRGQQVTLSCSPISGHRSVSWYQQTPGQGLQFLFEYFSETQRNKGNFPGRFSGRQFSNSRSEMNVSTLELGDSALYLCASSLGSFNEKLFFGSGTQLSVL.

The gene calls are TRBV18 and TRBJ1-4; perhaps TRBD1 as D (5 bases). There are 15 residues in the CDR3. V lost 2 bases, J lost 7 bases, and 14 bases lay in between. Germline V CDR1 and CDR2: KGHSH, LQKENI. The CDR3 sequence is CASSPVQGAGEKLFF. CDR3 DNA sequence: TGTGCCAGCTCACCAGTGCAAGGGGCAGGTGAAAAACTGTTTTTT. Full variable domain (remainder filled in from reference TRBV18 and TRBJ1-4): NAGVMQNPRHLVRRRGQEARLRCSPMKGHSHVYWYRQLPEEGLKFMVYLQKENIIDESGMPKERFSAEFPKEGPSILRIQQVVRGDSAAYFCASSPVQGAGEKLFFGSGTQLSVL.

The chain links TRBV12-3 or TRBV12-4 to TRBJ1-3; D unresolved. The CDR3 runs 13 residues. V gave up 2 bases and J gave up 4 bases, with 6 bases separating them. Here the CDR3 DNA reads TGTGCCAGCAGTTTACAGTTCGGAAACACCATATATTTT. Amino acid sequence: CASSLQFGNTIYF.

This chain connects TRBV7-2 to TRBJ2-7; 10 positions agree with TRBD2. Germline loops: CDR1 SGHTA, CDR2 FQGNSA. Trimming took 4 bases from V and 1 from J; bases not matched to a gene: 4. This CDR3 is built from 15 residues. This CDR3 reads CASSWTSGVSYEQYF. For the CDR3, the DNA is TGTGCCAGCAGCTGGACTAGCGGAGTATCCTACGAGCAGTACTTC. The whole variable domain, filled in from reference TRBV7-2 and TRBJ2-7, reads GAGVSQSPSNKVTEKGKDVELRCDPISGHTALYWYRQSLGQGLEFLIYFQGNSAPDKSGLPSDRFSAERTGGSVSTLTIQRTQQEDSAVYLCASSWTSGVSYEQYFGPGTRLTVT.

The V and J genes are TRBV7-3 and TRBJ1-2; D remains ambiguous. CDR3 length: 15 amino acids. Germline values: CDR1 SGHTA, CDR2 FQGTGA. The V end was cut by 1 base, the J end by 5 bases, with 14 bases between. CDR3 amino acids: CASSLSTNSGYGYTF. Here the CDR3 DNA reads TGTGCCAGCAGCTTAAGTACCAATTCGGGATATGGCTACACCTTC.

The chain joins TRBV19 to TRBJ1-1; no firm D call. The CDR3 has 13 residues. Trimming left V 6 bases short and J 5 bases short, with 13 bases between. Per germline, CDR1 LNHDA and CDR2 SQIVND (reference sequence). The CDR3 loop is CASRGGGMTEAFF. The DNA for the CDR3 is TGTGCCAGTAGAGGTGGAGGGATGACTGAAGCTTTCTTT.

This chain links TRBV19 with TRBJ1-2; maybe TRBD1 (5 bases). CDR1 is LNHDA and CDR2 is SQIVND in the germline V gene (reference sequence). Trimming pared 3 bases from V and 5 bases from J, leaving 13 bases between. The CDR3 length is 14 residues. The DNA of the CDR3 is TGTGCCAGTAGTATCGACAGCACCAGTTATGGCTACACCTTC. The encoded protein is CASSIDSTSYGYTF.

The chain combines TRBV5-1 with TRBJ1-2; tentatively, D is TRBD1 (5 bases). The CDR3 sequence is 13 residues long. V lost 1 base to trimming and J lost 3 bases, with 7 bases between them. Germline V gene data show CDR1 as SGHRS and CDR2 as YFSETQ. The CDR3 DNA sequence: TGCGCCAGCAGCTTGTCACAGGACTATGGCTACACCTTC. It encodes CASSLSQDYGYTF.

The chain employs TRBV5-6 and TRBJ1-2; D ambiguous. The CDR3 has 14 residues. V was shortened by 0 bases and J by 5 bases, with 11 bases between the two germline ends. CDR1 and CDR2 from the germline V gene are SGHDT and YYEEEE. The CDR3 nucleotides read TGTGCCAGCAGCTTGGGAGGGATGGGGTATGGCTACACCTTC. It codes for CASSLGGMGYGYTF.

The chain has TRBV11-3 and TRBJ1-2; D call uncertain. Germline lookup yields CDR1 SGHNT and CDR2 YENEEA. The CDR3 runs to 15 residues. V lost 0 bases and J 4 bases, leaving 12 bases between the germline ends. CDR3 nucleotide sequence: TGTGCCAGCAGCTTAGATCCCGGGTTGGGCTATGGCTACACCTTC. Amino acid sequence: CASSLDPGLGYGYTF.

This clone was counted a few times. The V call is TRBV6-5, the J call TRBJ2-1, with TRBD2 matching 11 bases. The germline V gene has CDR1 MNHEY and CDR2 SVGAGI. The CDR3 has 15 amino acids. J gave up 4 bases and V 6 bases, and 5 bases lay outside the gene matches. CDR3 residues: CASSLIAGGYNEQFF. CDR3 DNA sequence: TGTGCCAGCAGCTTAATAGCGGGGGGGTACAATGAGCAGTTCTTC.

The chain carries TRBV7-3 and TRBJ2-3, with TRBD2 as a possible D gene (6 bases). CDR1 SGHTA and CDR2 FQGTGA come from the germline V gene. The CDR3 totals 14 residues. The V end lost 10 bases, the J end lost 2 bases, and 16 bases lay between the germline ends. CDR3 bases: TGTGCCACCGCCGGGGGTGATCCCACAGATACGCAGTATTTT. It specifies CATAGGDPTDTQYF.